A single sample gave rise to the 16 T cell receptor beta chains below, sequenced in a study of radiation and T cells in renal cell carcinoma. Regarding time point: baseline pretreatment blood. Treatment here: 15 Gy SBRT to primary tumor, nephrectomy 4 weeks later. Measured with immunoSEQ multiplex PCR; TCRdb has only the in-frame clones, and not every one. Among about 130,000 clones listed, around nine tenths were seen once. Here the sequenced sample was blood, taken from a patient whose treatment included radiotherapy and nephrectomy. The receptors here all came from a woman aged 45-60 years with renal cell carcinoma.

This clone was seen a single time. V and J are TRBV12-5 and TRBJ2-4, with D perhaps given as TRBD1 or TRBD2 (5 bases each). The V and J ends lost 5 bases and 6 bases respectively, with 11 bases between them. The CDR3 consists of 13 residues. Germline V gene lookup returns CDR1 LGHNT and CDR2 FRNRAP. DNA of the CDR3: TGTGCTAGTGGTCCATGGGGGATAAACATTCAGTACTTC. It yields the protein CASGPWGINIQYF.

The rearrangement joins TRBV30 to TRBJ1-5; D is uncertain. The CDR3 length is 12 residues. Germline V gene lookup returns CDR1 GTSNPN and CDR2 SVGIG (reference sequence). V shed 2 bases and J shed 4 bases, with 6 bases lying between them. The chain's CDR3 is CAWSSSNQPQHF. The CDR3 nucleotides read TGTGCCTGGAGTTCTAGTAATCAGCCCCAGCATTTT. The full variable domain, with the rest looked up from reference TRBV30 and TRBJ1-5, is SQTIHQWPATLVQPVGSPLSLECTVEGTSNPNLYWYRQAAGRGLQLLFYSVGIGQISSEVPQNLSASRPQDRQFILSSKKLLLSDSGFYLCAWSSSNQPQHFGDGTRLSIL.

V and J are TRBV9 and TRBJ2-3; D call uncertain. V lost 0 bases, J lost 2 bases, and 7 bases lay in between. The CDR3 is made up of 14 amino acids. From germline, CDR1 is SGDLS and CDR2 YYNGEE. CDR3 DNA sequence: TGTGCCAGCAGCGTAGATTCTGCCACAGATACGCAGTATTTT. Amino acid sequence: CASSVDSATDTQYF. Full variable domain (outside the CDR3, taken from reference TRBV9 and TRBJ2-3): DSGVTQTPKHLITATGQRVTLRCSPRSGDLSVYWYQQSLDQGLQFLIQYYNGEERAKGNILERFSAQQFPDLHSELNLSSLELGDSALYFCASSVDSATDTQYFGPGTRLTVL.

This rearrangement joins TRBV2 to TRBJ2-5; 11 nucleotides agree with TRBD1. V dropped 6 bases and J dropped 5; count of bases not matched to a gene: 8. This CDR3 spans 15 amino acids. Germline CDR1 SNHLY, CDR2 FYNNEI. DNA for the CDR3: TGTGCCAGCAGGGGGACGGACAGGGGGCGGGAGACCCAGTACTTC. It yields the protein CASRGTDRGRETQYF. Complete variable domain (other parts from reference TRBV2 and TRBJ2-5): EPEVTQTPSHQVTQMGQEVILRCVPISNHLYFYWYRQILGQKVEFLVSFYNNEISEKSEIFDDQFSVERPDGSNFTLKIRSTKLEDSAMYFCASRGTDRGRETQYFGPGTRLLVL.

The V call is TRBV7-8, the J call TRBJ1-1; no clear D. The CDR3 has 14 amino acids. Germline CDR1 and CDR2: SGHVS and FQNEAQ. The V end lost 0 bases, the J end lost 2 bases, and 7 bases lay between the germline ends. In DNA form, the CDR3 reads TGTGCCAGCAGCTTAGCAGGACGAAACACTGAAGCTTTCTTT. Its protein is CASSLAGRNTEAFF. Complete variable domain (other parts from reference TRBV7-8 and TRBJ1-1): GAGVSQSPRYKVAKRGQDVALRCDPISGHVSLFWYQQALGQGPEFLTYFQNEAQLDKSGLPSDRFFAERPEGSVSTLKIQRTQQEDSAVYLCASSLAGRNTEAFFGQGTRLTVV.

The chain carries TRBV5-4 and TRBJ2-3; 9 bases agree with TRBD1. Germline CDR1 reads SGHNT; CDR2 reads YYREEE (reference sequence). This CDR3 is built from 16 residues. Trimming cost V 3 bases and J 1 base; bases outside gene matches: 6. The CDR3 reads CASSSWDRVGTDTQYF. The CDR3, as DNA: TGTGCCAGCAGCTCCTGGGACAGGGTGGGCACAGATACGCAGTATTTT.

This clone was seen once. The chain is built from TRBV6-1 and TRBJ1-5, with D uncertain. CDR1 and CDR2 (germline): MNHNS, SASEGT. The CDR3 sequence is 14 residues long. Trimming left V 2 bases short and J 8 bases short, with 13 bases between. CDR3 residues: CASSENKGREPQHF. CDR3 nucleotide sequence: TGTGCCAGCAGTGAAAACAAAGGGCGGGAGCCCCAGCATTTT.

In DNA form, the CDR3 reads TGCGCCAGCAGCTTGGATCGAAGCTATAATTCACCCCTCCACTTT. It translates to CASSLDRSYNSPLHF. This chain uses TRBV5-1 with TRBJ1-6; unclear D gene. This CDR3 is 15 amino acids long. CDR1 and CDR2 from the germline V gene are SGHRS and YFSETQ. V was cut by 0 bases and J by 3 bases, with 7 bases left in between.

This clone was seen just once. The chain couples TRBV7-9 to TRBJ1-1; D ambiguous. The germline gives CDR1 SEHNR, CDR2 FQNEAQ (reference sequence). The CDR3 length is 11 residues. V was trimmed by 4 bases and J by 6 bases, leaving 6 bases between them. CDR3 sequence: CASSSRAEAFF. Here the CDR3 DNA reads TGTGCCAGCAGCTCGCGGGCTGAAGCTTTCTTT.

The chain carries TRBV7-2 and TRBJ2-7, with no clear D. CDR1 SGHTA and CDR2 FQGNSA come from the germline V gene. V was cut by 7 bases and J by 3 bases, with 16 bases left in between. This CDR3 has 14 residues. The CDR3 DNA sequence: TGTGCCAGCACATTAGTGGCGGACGGCTACGAGCAGTACTTC. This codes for CASTLVADGYEQYF.

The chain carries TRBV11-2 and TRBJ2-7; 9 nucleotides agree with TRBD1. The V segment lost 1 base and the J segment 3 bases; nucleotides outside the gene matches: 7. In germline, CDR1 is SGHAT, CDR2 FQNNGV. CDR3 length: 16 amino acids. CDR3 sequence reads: CASSLAGGQGLYEQYF. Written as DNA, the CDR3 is TGTGCCAGCAGCTTAGCTGGCGGACAGGGGCTCTACGAGCAGTACTTC.

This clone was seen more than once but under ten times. In DNA form, the CDR3 reads TGTGCCAGTACCCGGGACAGGGATGATGGCTACACCTTC. Its translation is CASTRDRDDGYTF. The V gene is TRBV19, the J gene TRBJ1-2; TRBD1 matches 9 bases. Unmatched junction bases numbered 6, after V lost 7 bases and J lost 6 bases. The length of the CDR3 is 13 residues. The V gene's germline CDR1 is LNHDA and CDR2 SQIVND (reference sequence).

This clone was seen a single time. The CDR3 region has the DNA TGTGCCAGCAGTCGACTGACAGGACCTCTTGAAGCTTTCTTT. This gives the protein CASSRLTGPLEAFF. The chain recombines TRBV6-1 with TRBJ1-1, with TRBD1 as a possible D gene (6 bases). The V end lost 5 bases, the J end lost 7 bases, and 17 bases lay between the germline ends. The germline V gene has CDR1 MNHNS and CDR2 SASEGT. The CDR3 loop spans 14 amino acids.

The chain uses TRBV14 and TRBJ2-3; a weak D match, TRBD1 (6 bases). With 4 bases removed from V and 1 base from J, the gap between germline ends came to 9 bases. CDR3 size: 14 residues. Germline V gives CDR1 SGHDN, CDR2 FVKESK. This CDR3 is CASSLYRGTDTQYF. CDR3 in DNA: TGTGCCAGCAGCCTCTACAGGGGCACAGATACGCAGTATTTT.

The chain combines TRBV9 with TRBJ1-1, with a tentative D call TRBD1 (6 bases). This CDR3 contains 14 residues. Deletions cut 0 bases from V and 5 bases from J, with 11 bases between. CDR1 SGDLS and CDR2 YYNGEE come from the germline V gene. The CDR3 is CASSVVGGLTEAFF. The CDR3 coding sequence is TGTGCCAGCAGCGTAGTGGGGGGCCTAACTGAAGCTTTCTTT.

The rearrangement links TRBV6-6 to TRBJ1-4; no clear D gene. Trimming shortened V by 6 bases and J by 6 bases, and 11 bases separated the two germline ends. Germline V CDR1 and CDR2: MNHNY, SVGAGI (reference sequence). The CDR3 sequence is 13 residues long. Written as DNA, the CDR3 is TGTGCCAGCAGCCTCTGGGCAGATGAAAAACTGTTTTTT. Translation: CASSLWADEKLFF.